Below, 14 T cell receptor beta chains from the same sample are listed, as sequenced in a study of OX40 agonist ivuxolimab in advanced cancers. This table comes from immunoSEQ multiplex PCR, and its TCRdb copy is limited to in-frame clones, with some not included. The profile covers around 92,000 clones, with more than 75% appearing a single time and approximately 2.6% taken by the ten largest. The sample consisted of CD4+ or CD8+ T cells sorted from blood, taken in a trial of the OX40 agonist ivuxolimab. These receptors all stem from an adult with an advanced solid tumor such as melanoma, head and neck, liver or kidney cancer.

The gene calls are TRBV7-6 and TRBJ2-3; 7 bases match TRBD1. The CDR3 covers 13 residues. Per germline, CDR1 SGHVS and CDR2 FNYEAQ. V dropped 5 bases and J dropped 6; count of bases not matched to a gene: 5. Here the CDR3 DNA reads TGTGCCAGCAGCCCGGACAGGTTGGATACGCAGTATTTT. Residues: CASSPDRLDTQYF.

The chain combines TRBV7-2 with TRBJ2-7, with TRBD2 matching 11 bases. Germline V gives CDR1 SGHTA, CDR2 FQGNSA. V shed 3 bases and J 0 bases; nucleotides not matched to a gene: 4. This CDR3 has 16 amino acids. The chain's CDR3 is CASSLVAGGPSYEQYF. CDR3 nucleotides: TGTGCCAGCAGCTTGGTAGCGGGGGGGCCCTCCTACGAGCAGTACTTC. The entire variable domain, with the rest obtained from reference TRBV7-2 and TRBJ2-7, is as follows: GAGVSQSPSNKVTEKGKDVELRCDPISGHTALYWYRQSLGQGLEFLIYFQGNSAPDKSGLPSDRFSAERTGGSVSTLTIQRTQQEDSAVYLCASSLVAGGPSYEQYFGPGTRLTVT.

The chain recombines TRBV4-2 with TRBJ1-6; no clear D. Germline CDR1 is LGHNA and CDR2 is YNFKEQ. V was trimmed by 0 bases and J by 0 bases, leaving 6 bases between them. CDR3 length equals 16 residues. CDR3 residues: CASSQEGSSYNSPLHF. The DNA of the CDR3 is TGTGCCAGCAGCCAAGAAGGGAGCTCCTATAATTCACCCCTCCACTTT.

This chain joins TRBV18 and TRBJ2-5; D remains unclear. The CDR3 spans 13 residues. Germline CDR1 KGHSH, CDR2 LQKENI. Trimming stripped 3 bases from V and 4 bases from J, with 9 bases between. The DNA for the CDR3 is TGTGCCAGCTCACCGCGCGAGCCAGAGACCCAGTACTTC. This gives the protein CASSPREPETQYF.

The genes are TRBV5-6 and TRBJ1-1; 9 bases agree with TRBD1. Trimming cost V 4 bases and J 4 bases; bases outside gene matches: 11. The germline CDR1 and CDR2 sequences are SGHDT and YYEEEE. This CDR3 contains 16 residues. The CDR3: CASSQGTGRVGTEAFF. For the CDR3, the DNA is TGTGCCAGCAGCCAAGGGACAGGGCGAGTGGGCACTGAAGCTTTCTTT.

V gene TRBV30 combines with J gene TRBJ1-2; 10 nucleotides align to TRBD1. The CDR3 is 15 amino acids. CDR1 is GTSNPN and CDR2 is SVGIG in the germline V gene (reference sequence). The ends lost 6 bases at V and 3 bases at J; junction bases unmatched: 10. CDR3 coding DNA: TGTGCCTGTCCCCGGCTGGACAGGGGGGACTATGGCTACACCTTC. Translating it yields CACPRLDRGDYGYTF.

V is TRBV5-6 and J is TRBJ1-5, with unresolved D. Germline-derived CDR1 and CDR2 are SGHDT and YYEEEE. The CDR3 sequence is 13 residues long. Deletions cut 0 bases from V and 7 bases from J, with 8 bases between. CDR3 residues: CASSLAGGQPQHF. The CDR3 nucleotides are TGTGCCAGCAGCTTGGCGGGAGGGCAGCCCCAGCATTTT.

The rearrangement uses TRBV25-1 and TRBJ2-2; 8 bases agree with TRBD1. With 3 bases clipped from V and 4 bases from J, the junction kept 4 bases outside the gene matches. Germline V gene sequence: CDR1 MGHDK, CDR2 SYGVNS. The CDR3 is 15 residues long. CDR3 sequence (DNA): TGTGCCAGCAGTGAGACAGGGGTTGCCACCGGGGAGCTGTTTTTT. Its protein is CASSETGVATGELFF.

Only a few counts were recorded for this clone. This chain links TRBV6-1 with TRBJ2-7; TRBD1 might be the D (5 bases). The ends were cut back, 2 bases at V and 0 bases at J, with 11 bases in the middle. Germline values: CDR1 MNHNS, CDR2 SASEGT. The CDR3 spans 15 residues. CDR3 region: CASSETGYSSYEQYV. CDR3 sequence (DNA): TGTGCCAGCAGTGAAACAGGTTACAGCTCCTACGAGCAGTACGTC.

The J gene is TRBJ2-7, the V gene TRBV4-1; D remains ambiguous. V lost 2 bases, J lost 3 bases, and 2 bases lay in between. The CDR3 extends over 11 amino acids. Germline V gene data show CDR1 as MGHRA and CDR2 as YSYEKL. The CDR3 reads CASSQSYEQYF. For the CDR3, the DNA is TGCGCCAGCAGCCAAAGCTACGAGCAGTACTTC.

The chain couples TRBV5-4 to TRBJ2-7; 13 nucleotides match TRBD2. Looked up from germline, CDR1 is SGHNT and CDR2 is YYREEE (reference sequence). The J segment lost 2 bases and the V segment lost 7 bases, leaving 6 bases of the junction unmatched. The CDR3 has 15 residues. The CDR3 nucleotides read TGTGCCAGCGGACCCGGGACTAGCGGGGCCTACGAGCAGTACTTC. It is translated as CASGPGTSGAYEQYF.

The chain links TRBV7-9 to TRBJ1-2; D not certain. Germline-derived CDR1 and CDR2 are SEHNR and FQNEAQ (reference sequence). V lost 2 bases and J lost 8, with 18 bases in between. CDR3 length equals 15 residues. CDR3 coding DNA: TGTGCCAGCAGCTTATACGTTGCCGGGGTAGACGGCTACACCTTC. Its translation: CASSLYVAGVDGYTF.

The chain couples TRBV6-5 to TRBJ1-6; a possible D gene is TRBD1 (5 bases). Trimming took off 5 bases at V and 7 bases at J, with 12 bases between the two ends. This CDR3 region has 14 residues. Germline CDR1 and CDR2: MNHEY and SVGAGI. CDR3 protein: CASSPGSGNSPLHF. Written as DNA, the CDR3 is TGTGCCAGCAGTCCAGGGTCCGGGAATTCACCCCTCCACTTT.

The chain has TRBV7-8 and TRBJ2-1, with 10 bases that match TRBD2. Per germline, CDR1 SGHVS and CDR2 FQNEAQ. This CDR3 has 16 residues. V lost 1 base to trimming and J lost 2 bases; unmatched junction nucleotides: 2. The CDR3 region is CASSLGSGGTYNEQFF. DNA of the CDR3: TGTGCCAGCAGCTTAGGTAGCGGGGGGACCTACAATGAGCAGTTCTTC.